Below, 12 T cell receptor beta chains from the same sample are listed, as sequenced in a study of OX40 agonist ivuxolimab in advanced cancers. Using immunoSEQ multiplex PCR, the repertoire was profiled, and TCRdb retains in-frame clones only, with some absent. The data show around 69,000 clones, with 70% to 90% seen just once and approximately 4% held by the top ten. Sample: CD4+ or CD8+ T cells sorted from blood, taken in a trial of the OX40 agonist ivuxolimab. Every receptor here comes from an adult with an advanced solid tumor such as melanoma, head and neck, liver or kidney cancer.

The gene calls are TRBV29-1 and TRBJ1-2; D possibly corresponds to TRBD1 (5 bases). V was trimmed by 7 bases and J by 2 bases, leaving 14 bases between them. Germline CDR1 is SQVTM and CDR2 is ANQGSEA. There are 13 residues in the CDR3. In DNA form, the CDR3 reads TGCAGCGCTGTGGGGCCCTCAAACTATGGCTACACCTTC. This encodes CSAVGPSNYGYTF.

The chain links TRBV19 to TRBJ1-2; no clear D gene. The length of the CDR3 is 11 residues. The V gene's germline CDR1 is LNHDA and CDR2 SQIVND (reference sequence). V lost 0 bases and J 6 bases, leaving 2 bases between the germline ends. The CDR3 nucleotides read TGTGCCAGTAGTATAGACCATGGCTACACCTTC. Protein: CASSIDHGYTF.

The chain couples TRBV5-1 to TRBJ2-7, with 9 bases aligning to TRBD2. Unmatched junction bases numbered 9, after V lost 3 bases and J lost 2 bases. This CDR3 is 16 amino acids long. Per the germline V gene, CDR1 is SGHRS and CDR2 is YFSETQ. DNA of the CDR3: TGCGCCAGCAGCTGGTTAGCGGGAGAAGGAGCCTACGAGCAGTACTTC. Its protein is CASSWLAGEGAYEQYF.

J is TRBJ2-1 and V is TRBV7-3; TRBD2 aligns across 13 bases. The CDR3 has 15 residues. Germline V lookup: CDR1 SGHTA, CDR2 FQGTGA. The V gene end was trimmed by 4 bases and the J gene end by 7 bases; junction bases not matched to a gene: 4. The CDR3 protein is CASSWTSGSQNEQFF. CDR3 in DNA: TGTGCCAGCAGCTGGACTAGCGGGAGTCAGAATGAGCAGTTCTTC.

The V call is TRBV18, the J call TRBJ2-1; 11 bases match TRBD2. The CDR3 contains 17 residues. The germline V gene encodes CDR1 KGHSH and CDR2 LQKENI. V lost 3 bases and J lost 3; bases outside the gene matches: 7. The CDR3 reads CASSPSILAGVYNEQFF. The CDR3 DNA reads TGTGCCAGCTCACCGTCGATACTAGCGGGAGTCTACAATGAGCAGTTCTTC.

The chain joins TRBV2 to TRBJ2-5, with 8 bases identical to TRBD2. Germline-derived CDR1 and CDR2 are SNHLY and FYNNEI. The CDR3 is made up of 14 amino acids. Losses at the gene ends were 2 bases for V and 3 bases for J; bases not matched to a gene: 2. This CDR3 reads CASSENSGKETQYF. The CDR3 DNA sequence: TGTGCCAGCAGTGAAAATAGCGGGAAAGAGACCCAGTACTTC. Looking up the rest from reference TRBV2 and TRBJ2-5 gives the full variable domain: EPEVTQTPSHQVTQMGQEVILRCVPISNHLYFYWYRQILGQKVEFLVSFYNNEISEKSEIFDDQFSVERPDGSNFTLKIRSTKLEDSAMYFCASSENSGKETQYFGPGTRLLVL.

Notes on this clone: Different DNA sequences within this sample yield the same CDR3. The chain is built from TRBV5-6 and TRBJ2-1; 11 positions match TRBD2. The CDR3 contains 16 residues. Looked up from germline, CDR1 is SGHDT and CDR2 is YYEEEE. V shed 2 bases, J shed 3 bases, and the junction held 4 bases outside the gene matches. Here the CDR3 DNA reads TGTGCCAGCAGCTTTTTCACTAGCGGGAGCTACAATGAGCAGTTCTTC. This codes for CASSFFTSGSYNEQFF.

This chain connects TRBV19 to TRBJ1-1, with D possibly TRBD1 on 6 matching bases. Germline V CDR1 and CDR2: LNHDA, SQIVND (reference sequence). Trimming took off 4 bases at V and 3 bases at J, with 12 bases between the two ends. The CDR3 contains 14 residues. CDR3 region: CASSSSGAHTEAFF. DNA of the CDR3: TGTGCCAGTAGTAGTTCGGGGGCGCACACTGAAGCTTTCTTT.

V is TRBV5-4 and J is TRBJ2-1, with D possibly matching TRBD2 (6 bases). Trimming cost V 0 bases and J 9 bases, with 16 bases left between them. CDR1 and CDR2 (germline): SGHNT, YYREEE (reference sequence). The CDR3 loop spans 15 amino acids. The CDR3, as DNA: TGTGCCAGCAGCTTGGAACTAGCCCCAGAAGGTGAGCAGTTCTTC. It yields the protein CASSLELAPEGEQFF.

Only one count was recorded for this clone. The chain employs TRBV6-9 and TRBJ2-7, with TRBD1 as a possible D gene (5 bases). Trimming stripped 3 bases from V and 3 bases from J, with 12 bases between. This CDR3 contains 14 residues. CDR1 and CDR2 from the germline V gene are MNHGY and SVAAGI. CDR3 region: CASSYSDRYYEQYF. The CDR3 coding sequence is TGTGCCAGCAGTTACTCCGACAGATACTACGAGCAGTACTTC.

The chain employs TRBV27 and TRBJ1-1, with D unresolved. Germline V gene data show CDR1 as MNHEY and CDR2 as SMNVEV (reference sequence). V was clipped by 7 bases and J by 1 base, with 16 bases between them. The CDR3 runs 15 residues. CDR3 bases: TGTGCCAGCACCCACAGTCCGGCGGGGAACACTGAAGCTTTCTTT. It translates to CASTHSPAGNTEAFF.

The genes are TRBV5-1 and TRBJ2-5, with D unclear. This CDR3 is built from 14 residues. Looked up from germline, CDR1 is SGHRS and CDR2 is YFSETQ. V lost 3 bases to trimming and J lost 2 bases, with 11 bases between them. The CDR3 loop reads CASSSRDSQETQYF. The CDR3, as DNA: TGCGCCAGCAGCTCCCGAGACTCACAAGAGACCCAGTACTTC.